This record looks at one TCR beta chain sequence and its context. The antigen this receptor binds is unknown. Per-nucleotide qualities are absent, and no much larger clonotype sits a single base away. Based on the germline V gene, the CDR1 and CDR2 sequences are ENHRY and SYGVKD. The junction shows trimming of 2 bases on V and 2 bases on J, and the gene matches do not reach 1 base of it. The CDR3 runs 14 residues from the cysteine to the phenylalanine. The kept DNA is CDR3 alone, 42 bases in frame from the first base. Thymus tissue was obtained as surgical resects removed during corrective cardiac surgery. In Finland, the donors were immunologically healthy infants who were having open corrective cardiac surgery for congenital heart defects. Thymocytes were released mechanically from tissue and stored at -70 °C as pellets of about 8.5-31 million cells. A QIAsymphony instrument was used to extract genomic DNA from the frozen cell pellets.

Using the immunoSEQ multiplex PCR assay, the TCRB and TCRAD loci were amplified from a standardized quantity of quality-controlled genomic DNA. The V(D)J region was spanned by amplicons of a length sufficient to cover the CDR3 and to identify V and J genes. The commercial immunoSEQ service was used to sequence amplicons on an Illumina platform. The authors' analysis ran thus. Primer bias and sequencing errors were corrected using previously described methods, and TCRAD and TCRB definitions followed the IMGT database. Analysis of the repertoires was done with immunoSEQ Analyzer 3.0 and VDJTools and included basic statistics, V/J segment usage, diversity estimates, rarefaction and pairwise overlap. Diversity was estimated with Chao1, ChaoE, Efron-Thisted, Shannon and inverse Simpson indices, and also on datasets down-sampled to the smallest sample. Repertoire overlap was determined by strict matching of CDR3 nucleotide sequence, V gene and J gene, and Jaccard-based multidimensional scaling clustering was applied. TCRdb's version of the immuneACCESS table is confined to in-frame rearrangements and falls short of the full clone set. An unresolved V gene accounts for under half of the shortfall where checked; the remainder is of unknown origin. That table is the source of V, J and clone size, and D and trimming were worked out from the DNA. The sample profile shows tens of thousands of clones; 90% to 95% of them were found once. The ten biggest clones cover approximately 0.031% of the sample.

These data belong to a study of human thymus T cells (dated by TCRdb to about 2020). In terms of the full investigation: The study used seven to nine infant thymus samples plus four related peripheral blood samples to characterize TCR alpha and beta repertoires. Donor ages ranged from about 7 to 244 days, and the cohort comprised about six male and a couple of female infants.

What the research found in general, with its limitations: On average, roughly 800,000 unique TCRB clonotypes were obtained from thymus samples, compared with approximately 82,000 from blood samples. Usage of V and J gene segments appeared to be biased in both the thymic and the peripheral blood repertoires. According to the related research, thymic TCR repertoires were highly overlapping among unrelated individuals.

Recombination joined TRBV10-3 with TRBJ2-3; the central 7 bases match TRBD1. The sequencing sample was made of thymus tissue. The clonotype comes from a girl younger than two with a congenital heart defect but otherwise immunologically healthy. The DNA is as follows: TGTGCCATCAGTGAGGGGACAGTCACAGATACGCAGTATTTT. This yields the protein CAISEGTVTDTQYF.